What follows describes a single TCR beta chain. Its antigen is unidentified. Some clones are missing from TCRdb's copy, which holds only in-frame ones; the method was immunoSEQ multiplex PCR. The sample shows around 180,000 clones, about nine tenths of them seen only once. This CDR3 comprises 15 residues. The germline V and J ends were trimmed by 4 bases and 1 base, with 11 bases remaining between them. Germline V gene lookup returns CDR1 LNHDA and CDR2 SQIVND (reference sequence). Time point noted: blood 4 weeks post-SBRT, at nephrectomy. Indicated treatment: 15 Gy SBRT to primary tumor, nephrectomy 4 weeks later. The sample comes from a study of radiation and T cells in renal cell carcinoma. Study-level results: Top tumor clonotypes rose in blood 2 weeks post-radiation, then contracted.

The receptor's source is a woman between 50 and 59 years old with renal cell carcinoma. The V and J genes are TRBV19 and TRBJ2-1; the D gene is possibly TRBD2 (5 bases). The material was blood, obtained from a patient whose treatment included radiotherapy and nephrectomy. The CDR3 DNA follows: TGTGCCAGTAGTACGAGACGGGGTTCCTACAATGAGCAGTTCTTC. Translated: CASSTRRGSYNEQFF.